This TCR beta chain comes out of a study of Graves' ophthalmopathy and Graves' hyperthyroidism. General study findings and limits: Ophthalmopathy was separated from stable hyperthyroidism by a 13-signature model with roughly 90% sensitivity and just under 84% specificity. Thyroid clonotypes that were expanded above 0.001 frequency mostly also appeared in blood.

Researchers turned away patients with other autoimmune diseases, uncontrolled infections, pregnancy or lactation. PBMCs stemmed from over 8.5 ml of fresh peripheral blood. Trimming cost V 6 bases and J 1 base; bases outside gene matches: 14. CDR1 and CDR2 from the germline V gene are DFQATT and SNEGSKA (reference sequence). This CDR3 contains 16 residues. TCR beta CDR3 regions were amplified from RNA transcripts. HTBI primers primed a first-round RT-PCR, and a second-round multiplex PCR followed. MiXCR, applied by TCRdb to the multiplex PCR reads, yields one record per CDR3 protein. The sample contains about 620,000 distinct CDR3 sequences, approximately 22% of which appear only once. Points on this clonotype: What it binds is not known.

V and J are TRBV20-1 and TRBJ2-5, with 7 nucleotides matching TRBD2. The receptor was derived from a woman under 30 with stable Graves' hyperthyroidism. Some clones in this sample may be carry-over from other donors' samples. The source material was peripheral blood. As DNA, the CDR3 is TGCAGTGCGGATAGAGTGGCGGGCGGGGGCCAAGAGACCCAGTACTTC. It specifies CSADRVAGGGQETQYF.